These 9 T cell receptor beta chains share one sample of origin, sequenced in a study of T cell clonality in common variable immunodeficiency. The method was immunoSEQ multiplex PCR; TCRdb's version includes in-frame clones alone and lacks a portion of them. The sample includes 25,000 to 35,000 clones, none of them occurring once. The specimen was peripheral blood mononuclear cells. The receptors here all came from a person between 18 and 75 years old in good health.

This clone has a count of ten or more. The sequence runs out 3 residues before the end of the CDR3; the remainder is reconstructed from the germline J gene. V gene TRBV2 combines with J gene TRBJ1-6; 8 nucleotides line up with TRBD1. The germline V gene encodes CDR1 SNHLY and CDR2 FYNNEI. J lost 10 bases, V lost 3 bases, and 8 bases had no gene match. The CDR3 contains 15 residues. The CDR3 bases that were read are TGTGCCAGCAGTGAGTGGACAGGGCGCTACTCACCC. The encoded protein is CASSEWTGRYSP. The complete CDR3 protein is CASSEWTGRYSPLHF.

In this sample, this clone turned up many times. The read terminates 3 residues before the CDR3 end, so the remaining end is supplied by the germline J gene. The rearrangement joins TRBV29-1 to TRBJ2-7; 11 bases match TRBD2. The CDR3 covers 14 residues. V was pared by 6 bases and J by 3 bases, with 7 bases of the junction left unmatched. The germline V gene has CDR1 SQVTM and CDR2 ANQGSEA. CDR3 DNA (partial): TGCAGCGTGCATCTAGCGGGAGGTGACTACGAG. This encodes CSVHLAGGDYE. The full CDR3 protein reads CSVHLAGGDYEQYF.

This clone was detected ten times or more. Read data end 3 residues before the CDR3 end; the end is taken from the germline J gene. The rearrangement uses TRBV19 and TRBJ1-6; 8 nucleotides match TRBD1. The germline V gene has CDR1 LNHDA and CDR2 SQIVND (reference sequence). CDR3 length equals 17 residues. With V trimmed by 3 bases and J by 0 bases, 4 bases remained unmatched. This chain's CDR3 is CASSMIDRGSYNSPLHF. The DNA read from the CDR3 is TGTGCCAGTAGTATGATCGACAGGGGCTCCTATAATTCACCC.

This clone was counted at least ten times. The read ends 3 residues early relative to the CDR3; the germline J gene fills the gap. The chain employs TRBV7-9 and TRBJ1-1, with a tentative D call TRBD1 (6 bases). Germline CDR1 is SEHNR and CDR2 is FQNEAQ (reference sequence). The CDR3 contains 13 residues. The CDR3 protein is CASSLDADSGAFF. CDR3 DNA, as far as it was read: TGTGCCAGCAGCTTAGACGCGGACAGTGGA.

This clone was picked up a small number of times. With the read ending 3 residues before the CDR3 end, the germline J gene is used to fill in that end. This rearrangement joins TRBV7-2 to TRBJ2-1; tentative D call: TRBD1 (6 bases). CDR3 length: 15 residues. V was shortened by 1 base and J by 7 bases, with 14 bases between the two germline ends. Germline V gene data show CDR1 as SGHTA and CDR2 as FQGNSA. Incomplete CDR3 DNA: TGTGCCAGCAGCTTAGGGGGACAAGGTGGTAATGAG. Translation gives CASSLGGQGGNE. The whole CDR3 protein reads CASSLGGQGGNEQFF.

This clone was picked up many times. From the germline J gene comes the end of the CDR3, since the read stops 3 residues before it. The chain uses TRBV7-9 and TRBJ1-6, with TRBD1 identical over 8 bases. CDR1 and CDR2 from the germline V gene are SEHNR and FQNEAQ (reference sequence). This CDR3 spans 15 amino acids. The V gene end was trimmed by 5 bases and the J gene end by 10 bases; junction bases not matched to a gene: 10. The CDR3 bases that were read are TGTGCCAGCAGCCCAGAACAGGGGGGACAATCACCC. Protein: CASSPEQGGQSP. From start to end, the CDR3 is CASSPEQGGQSPLHF.

This clone was seen ten or more times. The read comes to an end 3 residues before the CDR3 does, leaving the germline J gene to fill in the end. This rearrangement joins TRBV13 to TRBJ2-3; D gene uncertain. The V end was cut by 4 bases, the J end by 5 bases, with 7 bases between. The CDR3 length is 12 residues. The germline V gene encodes CDR1 PRHDT and CDR2 FYEKMQ (reference sequence). Incomplete CDR3 DNA: TGTGCCAGCAGCTACAAGAAAGATACG. As protein: CASSYKKDT. In full, the CDR3 reads CASSYKKDTQYF. The whole variable domain, filled in from reference TRBV13 and TRBJ2-3, reads AAGVIQSPRHLIKEKRETATLKCYPIPRHDTVYWYQQGPGQDPQFLISFYEKMQSDKGSIPDRFSAQQFSDYHSELNMSSLELGDSALYFCASSYKKDTQYFGPGTRLTVL.

This clone was detected many times. The read falls 3 residues short of the CDR3 end, and the missing part is taken from the germline J gene. The rearrangement uses TRBV30 and TRBJ2-7; 7 nucleotides align to TRBD2. The CDR3 runs to 14 residues. The junction had 4 bases not matched to a gene; V was cut back by 1 base and J by 1 base. Germline V gene data show CDR1 as GTSNPN and CDR2 as SVGIG (reference sequence). Partial CDR3 DNA: TGTGCCTGGAGTGCCAGCGGGGAGTCCTACGAG. Protein sequence: CAWSASGESYE. The complete CDR3 protein is CAWSASGESYEQYF.

This clone has ten or more counts. The DNA read from the CDR3 is TGTGCCAGTAGTTGGCAGGGTTACAATCAGCCC. Amino acid sequence: CASSWQGYNQP. The whole CDR3 is CASSWQGYNQPQHF. The chain couples TRBV19 to TRBJ1-5; perhaps TRBD1 as D (5 bases). The read terminates 3 residues before the CDR3 end, so the remaining end is supplied by the germline J gene. This CDR3 is 14 amino acids long. Germline V gene sequence: CDR1 LNHDA, CDR2 SQIVND (reference sequence). Trimming cost V 5 bases and J 3 bases, with 11 bases left between them.